This TCR beta chain was recorded in a study of blood T cells in healthy people across ages. With a J-beta primer mix and a sample-barcoded 5' primer, a second PCR ran about 7 to 12 cycles. A single record per CDR3 protein comes from TCRdb applying MiXCR to the 5' RACE reads. The table lists about 800,000 distinct CDR3 sequences, approximately 25% of them singletons. The germline V gene encodes CDR1 SQVTM and CDR2 ANQGSEA. V lost 3 bases to trimming and J lost 3 bases, with 15 bases between them. The CDR3 is 14 amino acids. The sample was also reused in another study, on T cells of mothers and their children. As that report states: RNA was extracted, and all of it went into cDNA synthesis at around 1.5 ug per 15 ul. Every mother supplied over 9.5 million TCR beta CDR3 reads and every child approximately 2.8 million.

The chain has TRBV29-1 and TRBJ2-7, with a tentative D call TRBD2 (6 bases). The sequenced material came from blood. The clonotype originates from a boy between 10 and 17 years old in good health. The CDR3 here is CSVESGDSYYEQYF. The CDR3 nucleotides are TGCAGCGTTGAGTCGGGGGACTCCTACTACGAGCAGTACTTC.